Listed below are T cell receptor beta chains from one sample, sequenced in a study of blood T cell repertoires in COVID-19. TCRdb keeps only in-frame clones here, not all; method: immunoSEQ multiplex PCR. Found here are 250,000 or so clones, less than 95% of them singletons; the top ten hold approximately 2.7%. The sequenced sample consisted of PBMCs or T cells enriched from blood (not recorded which). The receptors here all came from a man aged 35-49 years who had been exposed to COVID-19. CDR3s include the opening cysteine and the closing phenylalanine or tryptophan. D genes are given only for firm matches. Some rows mark clone size as missing; the rest say once, few, many or name a class of expanded clone.

abundance,v_gene,d_gene,j_gene,CDR3nt,CDR3aa
-,TRBV4-1,TRBD2,TRBJ2-5,TGCGCCAGCAGCCAACGAACGGGAGGGCCTGTTGAAGAGACCCAGTACTTC,CASSQRTGGPVEETQYF
once,TRBV21-1,-,TRBJ2-2,TGTGCCAGCAGCAAATCCGAGGGACAGGGCCCCGGGGAGCTGTTTTTT,CASSKSEGQGPGELFF
-,TRBV27,-,TRBJ2-5,TGTGCCAGCACCCGAGGGTTGGGGGAGACCCAGTACTTC,CASTRGLGETQYF
-,TRBV6-5,-,TRBJ1-4,TGTGCCAGCATCGGGTTCAGCCGGGATGAAAAACTGTTTTTT,CASIGFSRDEKLFF
-,TRBV24-1,TRBD1,TRBJ2-7,TGTGCCACCAGTGACCCCGGGACAGGGTCTGGAGAGGGGCAGTACTTC,CATSDPGTGSGEGQYF
-,TRBV9,-,TRBJ2-2,TGTGCCAGCAGCGTAGAGCTACAGTCGTTTAACACCGGGGAGCTGTTTTTT,CASSVELQSFNTGELFF
-,TRBV20-1,-,TRBJ2-1,TGCAGTGCTAGTTTCCCGCAGACTATCGACAATGAGCAGTTCTTC,CSASFPQTIDNEQFF
few,TRBV30,TRBD1,TRBJ2-2,TGTGCCTGGAGTGAGACAGGGAATTGGACCGGGGAGCTGTTTTTT,CAWSETGNWTGELFF
-,TRBV6-1,-,TRBJ2-3,TGTGCCAGCAGTGAAGGAGGAGGTGGGAGAGGGACAGATACGCAGTATTTT,CASSEGGGGRGTDTQYF
once,TRBV3-1/TRBV3-2,TRBD1,TRBJ2-7,TGTGCCAGCAGCCAACTGTCACAGGGGGCGGGGGAGCAGTACTTC,CASSQLSQGAGEQYF
-,TRBV10-1,-,TRBJ2-5,TGCGCCAGCAGTGAGGCAGCGGGCTCAACCCAGTACTTC,CASSEAAGSTQYF
-,TRBV19,-,TRBJ1-5,TGTGCCAGTAGTATAGCCCGACAGATTCTTAATCAGCCCCAGCATTTT,CASSIARQILNQPQHF
-,TRBV9,-,TRBJ2-1,TGTGCCAGCAGCGTAGATTTCGGGAGCTCCTACAATGAGCAGTTCTTC,CASSVDFGSSYNEQFF
-,TRBV20-1,-,TRBJ1-1,TGCAGTGCTCAGACAGGTCCTGAAGCTTTCTTT,CSAQTGPEAFF
-,TRBV19,-,TRBJ2-2,TGTGCCAGTAGTATAGCTAGTCCCGGGGGCACCGGGGAGCTGTTTTTT,CASSIASPGGTGELFF
-,TRBV27,-,TRBJ1-1,TGTGCCAGCAGTTTACAGGGGCTCACTGAAGCTTTCTTT,CASSLQGLTEAFF
-,TRBV6-5,-,TRBJ1-1,TGTGCCAGCAGTTACTCGAGAGACACTGAAGCTTTCTTT,CASSYSRDTEAFF
-,TRBV5-1,-,TRBJ2-2,TGCGCCAGCAGCTTGGTCGGCAGGGACACCGGGGAGCTGTTTTTT,CASSLVGRDTGELFF
-,TRBV24-1,-,TRBJ2-4,TGTGCCACCAGTAGTAGCGTTCAGTCCCTAGCCAAAAACATTCAGTACTTC,CATSSSVQSLAKNIQYF
-,TRBV6-5,-,TRBJ1-2,TGTGCCAGCAGATCCGGACAGACCAAATATGGCTACACCTTC,CASRSGQTKYGYTF
-,TRBV7-9,-,TRBJ2-1,TGTGCCAGCAGCAACAGGGATTGGGACAATGAGGAGCAGTTCTTC,CASSNRDWDNEEQFF
-,TRBV4-1,-,TRBJ2-7,TGCGCCAGCAGCCCCGAGGACAAGAGCTCCTACGAGCAGTACTTC,CASSPEDKSSYEQYF
once,TRBV27,-,TRBJ2-7,TGTGCCAGCAGTAGGTACAGGTCCTCCTACGAGCAGTACTTC,CASSRYRSSYEQYF
once,TRBV6-5,-,TRBJ1-3,TGTGCCAGCGGGGGGACGTCGCCCTCTGGAAACACCATATATTTT,CASGGTSPSGNTIYF
few,TRBV30,-,TRBJ1-1,TGTGCCTGGAGTCCCGGCACTGAAGCTTTCTTT,CAWSPGTEAFF
-,TRBV13,TRBD2,TRBJ2-3,TGTGCCAGCAGCTCTAGCGGGAGGCGAGATACGCAGTATTTT,CASSSSGRRDTQYF